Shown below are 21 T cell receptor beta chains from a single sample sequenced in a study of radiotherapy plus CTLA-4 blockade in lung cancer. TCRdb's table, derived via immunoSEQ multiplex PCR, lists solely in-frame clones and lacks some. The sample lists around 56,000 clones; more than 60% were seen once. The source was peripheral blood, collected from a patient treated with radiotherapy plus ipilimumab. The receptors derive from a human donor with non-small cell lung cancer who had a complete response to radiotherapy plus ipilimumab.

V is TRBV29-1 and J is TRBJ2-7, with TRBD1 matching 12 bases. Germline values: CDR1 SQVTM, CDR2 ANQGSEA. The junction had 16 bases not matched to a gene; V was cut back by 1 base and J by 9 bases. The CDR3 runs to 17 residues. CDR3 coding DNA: TGCAGCGTTGAAGCCATGATACGGGGACAGGGGGCTCCTCGGCAGTACTTC. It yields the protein CSVEAMIRGQGAPRQYF.

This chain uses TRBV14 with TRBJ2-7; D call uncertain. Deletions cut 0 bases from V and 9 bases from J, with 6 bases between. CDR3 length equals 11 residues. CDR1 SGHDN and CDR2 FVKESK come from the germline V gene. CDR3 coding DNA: TGTGCCAGCAGCCAAGAACAGCTGCAGTACTTC. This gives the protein CASSQEQLQYF. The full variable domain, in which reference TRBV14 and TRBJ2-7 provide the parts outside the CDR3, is EAGVTQFPSHSVIEKGQTVTLRCDPISGHDNLYWYRRVMGKEIKFLLHFVKESKQDESGMPNNRFLAERTGGTYSTLKVQPAELEDSGVYFCASSQEQLQYFGPGTRLTVT.

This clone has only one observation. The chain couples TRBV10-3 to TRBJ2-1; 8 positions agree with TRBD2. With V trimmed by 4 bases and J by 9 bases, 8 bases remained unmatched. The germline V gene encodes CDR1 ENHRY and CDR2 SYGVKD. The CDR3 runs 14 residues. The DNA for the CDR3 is TGTGCCATCAGTGCCTCGGGAGGGCCGAGTGAGCAGTTCTTC. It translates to CAISASGGPSEQFF.

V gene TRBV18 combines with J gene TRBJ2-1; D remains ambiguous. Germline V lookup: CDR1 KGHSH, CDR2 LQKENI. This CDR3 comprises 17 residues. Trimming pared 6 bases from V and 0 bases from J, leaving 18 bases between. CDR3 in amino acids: CASSQALRSSSYNEQFF. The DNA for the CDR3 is TGTGCCAGCTCTCAAGCACTACGGAGTAGCTCCTACAATGAGCAGTTCTTC.

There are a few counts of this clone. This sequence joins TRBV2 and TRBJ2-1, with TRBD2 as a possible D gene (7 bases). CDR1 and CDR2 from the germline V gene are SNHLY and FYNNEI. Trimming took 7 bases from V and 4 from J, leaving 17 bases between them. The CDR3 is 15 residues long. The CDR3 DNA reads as TGTGCCAGCAAGGGGGACGGGACTATTTACAATGAGCAGTTCTTC. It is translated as CASKGDGTIYNEQFF. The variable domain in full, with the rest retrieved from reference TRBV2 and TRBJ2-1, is EPEVTQTPSHQVTQMGQEVILRCVPISNHLYFYWYRQILGQKVEFLVSFYNNEISEKSEIFDDQFSVERPDGSNFTLKIRSTKLEDSAMYFCASKGDGTIYNEQFFGPGTRLTVL.

CDR3 nucleotide sequence: TGTGCCACCAGCAGAGATAGGTCGGGGGACGTCTTTTCACCCCTCCACTTT. Protein sequence: CATSRDRSGDVFSPLHF. The J gene is TRBJ1-6, the V gene TRBV15; maybe TRBD1 (5 bases). CDR1 is LNHNV and CDR2 is YYDKDF in the germline V gene (reference sequence). V was cut by 0 bases and J by 9 bases, with 18 bases left in between. This CDR3 comprises 17 residues.

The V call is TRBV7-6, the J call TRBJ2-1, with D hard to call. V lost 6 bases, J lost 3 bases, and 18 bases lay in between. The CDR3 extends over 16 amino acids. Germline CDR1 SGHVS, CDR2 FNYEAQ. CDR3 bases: TGTGCCAGCAGTTTTCAAGCCGCCTCTCACTACAATGAGCAGTTCTTC. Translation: CASSFQAASHYNEQFF.

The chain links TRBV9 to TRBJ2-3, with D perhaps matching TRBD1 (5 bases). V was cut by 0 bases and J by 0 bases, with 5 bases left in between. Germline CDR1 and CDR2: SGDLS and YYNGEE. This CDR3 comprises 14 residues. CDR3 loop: CASSVDRSTDTQYF. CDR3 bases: TGTGCCAGCAGCGTAGACAGGAGCACAGATACGCAGTATTTT.

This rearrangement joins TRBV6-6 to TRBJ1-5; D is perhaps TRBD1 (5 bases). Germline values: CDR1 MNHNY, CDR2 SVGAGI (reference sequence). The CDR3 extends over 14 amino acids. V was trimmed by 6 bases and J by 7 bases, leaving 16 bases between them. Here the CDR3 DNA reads TGTGCCAGCAGGGGCGACAGTGGGGGGCAGCCCCAGCATTTT. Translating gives CASRGDSGGQPQHF.

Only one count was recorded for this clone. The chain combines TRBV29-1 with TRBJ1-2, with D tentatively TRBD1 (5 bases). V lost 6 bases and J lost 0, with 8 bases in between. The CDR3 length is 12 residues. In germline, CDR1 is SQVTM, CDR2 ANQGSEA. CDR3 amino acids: CSVTTANYGYTF. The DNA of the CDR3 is TGCAGCGTCACGACAGCTAACTATGGCTACACCTTC.

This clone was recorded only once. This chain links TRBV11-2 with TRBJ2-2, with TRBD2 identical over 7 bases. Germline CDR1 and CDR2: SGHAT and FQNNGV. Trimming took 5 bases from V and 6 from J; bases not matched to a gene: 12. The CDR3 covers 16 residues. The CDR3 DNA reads TGTGCCAGCAGCCCCTTAAGCGGGAAAGGGTCCGGGGAGCTGTTTTTT. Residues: CASSPLSGKGSGELFF.

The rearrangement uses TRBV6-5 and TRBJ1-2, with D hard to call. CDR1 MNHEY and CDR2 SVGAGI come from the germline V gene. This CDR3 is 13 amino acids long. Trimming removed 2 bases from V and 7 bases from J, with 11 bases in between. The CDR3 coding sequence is TGTGCCAGCAGTTACAGGAGGTCGGGTGGCTACACCTTC. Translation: CASSYRRSGGYTF.

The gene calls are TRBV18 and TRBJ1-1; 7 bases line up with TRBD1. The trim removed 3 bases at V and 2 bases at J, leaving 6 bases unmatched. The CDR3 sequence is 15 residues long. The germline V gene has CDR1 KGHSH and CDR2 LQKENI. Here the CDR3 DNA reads TGTGCCAGCTCACCCGGAGGGGGCGGCAACACTGAAGCTTTCTTT. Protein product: CASSPGGGGNTEAFF.

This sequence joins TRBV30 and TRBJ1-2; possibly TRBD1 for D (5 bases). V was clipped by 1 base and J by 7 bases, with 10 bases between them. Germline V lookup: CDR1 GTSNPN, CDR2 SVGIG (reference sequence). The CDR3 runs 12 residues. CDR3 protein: CAWSAGVRGYTF. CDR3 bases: TGTGCCTGGAGTGCGGGGGTCCGTGGCTACACCTTC.

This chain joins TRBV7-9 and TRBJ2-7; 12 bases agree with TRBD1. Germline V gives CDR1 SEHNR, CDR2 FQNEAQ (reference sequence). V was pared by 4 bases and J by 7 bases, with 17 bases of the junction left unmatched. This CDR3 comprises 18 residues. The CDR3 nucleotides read TGTGCCAGCAGCTCCGAACTCGGGACAGGGGGCCGAGCATCAGAGCAGTACTTC. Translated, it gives CASSSELGTGGRASEQYF.

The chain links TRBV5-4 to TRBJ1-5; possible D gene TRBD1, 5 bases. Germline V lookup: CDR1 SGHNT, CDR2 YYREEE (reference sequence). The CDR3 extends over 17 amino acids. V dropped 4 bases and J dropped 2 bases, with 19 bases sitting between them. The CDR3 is CASSAQGLYRGNQPQHF. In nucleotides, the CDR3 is TGTGCCAGCAGCGCTCAGGGATTGTACAGAGGCAATCAGCCCCAGCATTTT.

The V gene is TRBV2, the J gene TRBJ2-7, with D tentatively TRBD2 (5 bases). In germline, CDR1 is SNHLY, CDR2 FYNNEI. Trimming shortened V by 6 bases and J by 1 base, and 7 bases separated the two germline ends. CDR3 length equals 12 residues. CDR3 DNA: TGTGCCAGCAGCGGGGAATCCTACGAGCAGTACTTC. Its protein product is CASSGESYEQYF.

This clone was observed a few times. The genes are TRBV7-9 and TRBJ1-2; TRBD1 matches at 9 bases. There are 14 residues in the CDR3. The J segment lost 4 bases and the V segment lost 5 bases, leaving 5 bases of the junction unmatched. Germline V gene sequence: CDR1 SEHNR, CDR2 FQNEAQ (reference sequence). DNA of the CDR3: TGTGCCAGCAGCACAGACAGGGGGGGCTATGGCTACACCTTC. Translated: CASSTDRGGYGYTF.

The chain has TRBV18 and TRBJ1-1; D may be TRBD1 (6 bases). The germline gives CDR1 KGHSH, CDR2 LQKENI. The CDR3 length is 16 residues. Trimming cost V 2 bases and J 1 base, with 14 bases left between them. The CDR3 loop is CASSPRTAYPNTEAFF. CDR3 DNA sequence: TGTGCCAGCTCACCAAGGACAGCTTACCCGAACACTGAAGCTTTCTTT.

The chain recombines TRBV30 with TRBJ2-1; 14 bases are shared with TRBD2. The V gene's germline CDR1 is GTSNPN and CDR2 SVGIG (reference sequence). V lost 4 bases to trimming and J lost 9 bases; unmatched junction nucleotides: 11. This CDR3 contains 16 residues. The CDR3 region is CAWTEVGTSGRGEQFF. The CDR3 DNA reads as TGTGCCTGGACGGAGGTGGGGACTAGCGGGAGAGGTGAGCAGTTCTTC. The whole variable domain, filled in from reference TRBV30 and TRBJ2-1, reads SQTIHQWPATLVQPVGSPLSLECTVEGTSNPNLYWYRQAAGRGLQLLFYSVGIGQISSEVPQNLSASRPQDRQFILSSKKLLLSDSGFYLCAWTEVGTSGRGEQFFGPGTRLTVL.

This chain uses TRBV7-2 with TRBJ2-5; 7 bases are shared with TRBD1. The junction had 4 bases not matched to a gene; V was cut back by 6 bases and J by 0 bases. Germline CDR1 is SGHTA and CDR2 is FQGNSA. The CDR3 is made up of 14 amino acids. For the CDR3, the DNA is TGTGCCAGCAGAAGGGGACAGTACCAAGAGACCCAGTACTTC. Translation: CASRRGQYQETQYF.